This note documents a single T cell receptor (beta chain) sequence. The data were obtained in a study of control samples from healthy donors and cancer patients. Only in-frame clones appear in the TCRdb table, and some are missing; sequencing was by immunoSEQ multiplex PCR. The sample carries around 68,000 clones, nearly 85% recorded once. Sequenced: blood. The sequence derives from a man between 60 and 70 years old in good health.

CDR3 sequence: CASSLKGFTYEQYF. CDR3 coding DNA: TGTGCCAGCAGCTTAAAGGGTTTCACCTACGAGCAGTACTTC. The rearrangement joins TRBV5-8 to TRBJ2-7; D is undetermined. Germline V gene lookup returns CDR1 SGHTS and CDR2 YDEGEE. The CDR3 has 14 amino acids. V was clipped by 2 bases and J by 2 bases, with 11 bases between them.